The source of this T cell receptor beta chain is a study of early T cells in non-severe SARS-CoV-2 infection. About the study: Bulk RNA taken from unsorted whole blood was sequenced, leaving chains unpaired. General study findings and limits: VDJdb-based matching was biased toward anti-spike CD8 responses and missed private and CD4 specificities.

Attachment of unique molecular identifiers was made to individual cDNA molecules. Each CDR3 protein is one row after TCRdb ran MiXCR on the 5' RACE reads. The table shows roughly 30,000 distinct CDR3 sequences, with 4.5% occurring only once. V was pared by 5 bases and J by 1 base, with 17 bases between. The CDR3 has 17 residues. CDR1 and CDR2 from the germline V gene are MNHEY and SVGAGI. At least ten counts were recorded for this clonotype. Its antigen is unknown. The sample taken for sequencing was whole blood. The clonotype was recovered from an adult who was a healthcare worker with PCR-confirmed SARS-CoV-2 infection or an uninfected control (not recorded which). The V gene is TRBV6-5, the J gene TRBJ2-2, with D possibly TRBD2 on 6 matching bases. The CDR3 region is CASSADGGLLNTGELFF. The CDR3 region has the DNA TGTGCCAGCAGTGCAGATGGGGGACTCCTGAACACCGGGGAGCTGTTTTTT.